This T cell receptor beta chain was observed in a study of blood T cell repertoires in COVID-19. Study-wide background: Acute and convalescent COVID-19 specimens originated in the United States, Italy and Spain. The cDNA or gDNA used as material had been derived from T cells, B-cell-depleted T cells, or PBMCs.

Trimming left V 2 bases short and J 7 bases short, with 6 bases between. This CDR3 contains 11 residues. Authors' analysis steps: The assay estimated nucleated cells by amplifying reference gene primers. Using immunoSEQ multiplex PCR, the repertoire was profiled, and TCRdb retains in-frame clones only, with some absent. That table supplies the V and J calls and clone size; D and trimming were determined from the DNA. Seen here are roughly 250,000 clones, 83% observed once, and the top ten hold roughly 8.6%. The genes are TRBV12-3 or TRBV12-4 and TRBJ2-7, with TRBD2 as a possible D gene (5 bases). This receptor was taken from a man aged 35-49 years with active or convalescent COVID-19. Sequenced sample: peripheral blood. CDR3 coding DNA: TGTGCCAGCAGTTTACGCGGGGAGCAGTACTTC. Protein sequence: CASSLRGEQYF.